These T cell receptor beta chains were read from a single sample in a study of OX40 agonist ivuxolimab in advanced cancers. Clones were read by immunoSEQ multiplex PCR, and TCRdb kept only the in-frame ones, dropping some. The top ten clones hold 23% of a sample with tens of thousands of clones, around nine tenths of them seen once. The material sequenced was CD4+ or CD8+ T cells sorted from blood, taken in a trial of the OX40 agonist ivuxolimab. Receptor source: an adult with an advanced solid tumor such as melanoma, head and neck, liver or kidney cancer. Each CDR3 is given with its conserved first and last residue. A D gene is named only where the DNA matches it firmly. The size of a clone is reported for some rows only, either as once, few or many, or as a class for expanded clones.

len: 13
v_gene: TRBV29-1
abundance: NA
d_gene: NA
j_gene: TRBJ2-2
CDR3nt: TGCAGCGTTGAAGGGGGGGTTACCGGGGAGCTGTTTTTT
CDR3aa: CSVEGGVTGELFF

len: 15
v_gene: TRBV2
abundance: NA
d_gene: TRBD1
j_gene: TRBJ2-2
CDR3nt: TGTGCCAGAACCCGGGACAGATCGAACACCGGGGAGCTGTTTTTT
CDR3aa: CARTRDRSNTGELFF

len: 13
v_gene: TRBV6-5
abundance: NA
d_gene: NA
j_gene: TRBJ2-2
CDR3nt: TGTGCCAGCAGTCCGGGGTACACCGGGGAGCTGTTTTTT
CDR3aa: CASSPGYTGELFF

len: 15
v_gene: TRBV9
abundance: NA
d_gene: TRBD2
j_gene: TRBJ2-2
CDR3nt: TGTGCCAGTTCCTCCGGGGGGGCGAACACCGGGGAGCTGTTTTTT
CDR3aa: CASSSGGANTGELFF

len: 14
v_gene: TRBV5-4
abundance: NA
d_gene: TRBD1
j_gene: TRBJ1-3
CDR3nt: TGTGCCAGCAGCCCGGACAGGGCTGGAAACACCATATATTTT
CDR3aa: CASSPDRAGNTIYF

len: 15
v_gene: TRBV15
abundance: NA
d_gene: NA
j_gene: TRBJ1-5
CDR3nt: TGTGCCACCAGCAGAGAACGGGGTGGCAATCAGCCCCAGCATTTT
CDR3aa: CATSRERGGNQPQHF

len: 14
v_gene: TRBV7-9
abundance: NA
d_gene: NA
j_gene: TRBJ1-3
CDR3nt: TGTGCCAGCAGCTTAGGGACTCTGGGAAACACCATATATTTT
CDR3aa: CASSLGTLGNTIYF

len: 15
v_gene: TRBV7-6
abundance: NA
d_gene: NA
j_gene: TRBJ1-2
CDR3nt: TGTGCCAGCAGCCTGGACATCAGGGCTGGGTATGGCTACACCTTC
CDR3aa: CASSLDIRAGYGYTF

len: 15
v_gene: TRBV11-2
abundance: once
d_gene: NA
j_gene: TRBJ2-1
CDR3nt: TGTGCCAGCAGCTTTTTTTCGGTGTGGGGAGATGAGCAGTTCTTC
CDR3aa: CASSFFSVWGDEQFF

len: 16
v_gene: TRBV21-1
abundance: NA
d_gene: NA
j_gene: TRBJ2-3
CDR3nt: TGTGCCAGCAGCACCCGGGACTTGATTAGCACAGATACGCAGTATTTT
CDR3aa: CASSTRDLISTDTQYF

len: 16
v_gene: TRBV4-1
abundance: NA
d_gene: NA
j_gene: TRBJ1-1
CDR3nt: TGCGCCAGCAGCCTTTTAGGGGGTGTGATGAACACTGAAGCTTTCTTT
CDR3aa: CASSLLGGVMNTEAFF

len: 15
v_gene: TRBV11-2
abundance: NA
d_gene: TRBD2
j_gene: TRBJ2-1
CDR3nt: TGTGCCAGCAGCTTCCGGGGGGGTTCCTACAATGAGCAGTTCTTC
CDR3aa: CASSFRGGSYNEQFF

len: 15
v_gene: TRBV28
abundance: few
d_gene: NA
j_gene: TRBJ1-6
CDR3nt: TGTGCCAGCAGTTTTGGTAACAGACACAATTCACCCCTCCACTTT
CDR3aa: CASSFGNRHNSPLHF

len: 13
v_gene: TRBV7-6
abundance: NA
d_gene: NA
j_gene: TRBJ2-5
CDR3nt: TGTGCCAGCAGCTTAATCAGGGAAGAGACCCAGTACTTC
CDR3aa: CASSLIREETQYF

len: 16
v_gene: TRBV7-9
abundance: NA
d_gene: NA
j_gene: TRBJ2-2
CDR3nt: TGTGCCAGCAGCTTAGGCCCAGGGACGAACACCGGGGAGCTGTTTTTT
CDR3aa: CASSLGPGTNTGELFF

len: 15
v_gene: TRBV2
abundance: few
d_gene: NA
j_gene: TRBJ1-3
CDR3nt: TGTGCCAGCCGACCTGGGGGGATCTCTGGAAACACCATATATTTT
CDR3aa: CASRPGGISGNTIYF

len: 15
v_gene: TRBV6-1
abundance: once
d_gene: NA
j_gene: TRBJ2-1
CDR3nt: TGTGCCAGCAGTGAAGTCGGTGGGGGCTACAATGAGCAGTTCTTC
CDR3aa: CASSEVGGGYNEQFF

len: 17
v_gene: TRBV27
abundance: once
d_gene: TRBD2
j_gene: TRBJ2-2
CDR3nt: TGTGCCAGCAGTCTAGGACTAGCGGGGGGGCCGGGCGGGGAGCTGTTTTTT
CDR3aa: CASSLGLAGGPGGELFF

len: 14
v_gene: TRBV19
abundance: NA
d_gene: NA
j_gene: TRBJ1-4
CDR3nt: TGTGCCAGTAGGAAACAGGGAGATGGTGAAAAACTGTTTTTT
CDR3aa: CASRKQGDGEKLFF

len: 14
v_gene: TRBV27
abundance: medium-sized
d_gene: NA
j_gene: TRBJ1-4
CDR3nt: TGTGCCAGCAGTTCGGCGGCAGGGGCTGAAAAACTGTTTTTT
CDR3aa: CASSSAAGAEKLFF

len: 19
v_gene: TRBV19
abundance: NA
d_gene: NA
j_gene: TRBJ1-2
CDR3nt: TGTGCCAGTAGCCCTCCCGGGTTTGATGGAGACACCATTAACCATGGCTACACCTTC
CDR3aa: CASSPPGFDGDTINHGYTF

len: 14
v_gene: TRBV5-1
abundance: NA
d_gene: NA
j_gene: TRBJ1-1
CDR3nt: TGCGCCAGCAGCTTTGGGCAGGAGAACACTGAAGCTTTCTTT
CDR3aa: CASSFGQENTEAFF

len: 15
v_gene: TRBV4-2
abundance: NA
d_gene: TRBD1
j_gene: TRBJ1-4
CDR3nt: TGTGCCAGCAGCCAAGATCGAGGACAGGAGGGAAAACTGTTTTTT
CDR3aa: CASSQDRGQEGKLFF

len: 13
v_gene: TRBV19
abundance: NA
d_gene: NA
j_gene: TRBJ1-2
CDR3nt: TGTGCCAGTAGTATATTACAGGGCGATGGCTACACCTTC
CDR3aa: CASSILQGDGYTF

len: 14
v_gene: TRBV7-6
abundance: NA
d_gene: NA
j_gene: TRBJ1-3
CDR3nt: TGTGCCAGCAACCCCGAGATCTCTGGAAACACCATATATTTT
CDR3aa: CASNPEISGNTIYF

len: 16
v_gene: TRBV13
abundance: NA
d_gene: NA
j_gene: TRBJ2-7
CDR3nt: TGTGCCAGCAGCCACCTTCCAGGGGGAGGATCCTACGAGCAGTACTTC
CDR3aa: CASSHLPGGGSYEQYF

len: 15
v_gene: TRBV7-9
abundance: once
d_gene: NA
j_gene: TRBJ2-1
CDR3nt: TGTGCCAGCAGCACCATACTGGGTACCTACAATGAGCAGTTCTTC
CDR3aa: CASSTILGTYNEQFF

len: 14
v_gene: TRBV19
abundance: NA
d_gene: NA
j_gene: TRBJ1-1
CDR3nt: TGTGCCAGTAGTACGGGACAACCGAACACTGAAGCTTTCTTT
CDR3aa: CASSTGQPNTEAFF

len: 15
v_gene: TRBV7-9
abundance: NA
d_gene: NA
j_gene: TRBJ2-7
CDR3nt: TGTGCCAGCAGCCCCAGGGACACCTACTCCTACGAGCAGTACTTC
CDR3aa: CASSPRDTYSYEQYF

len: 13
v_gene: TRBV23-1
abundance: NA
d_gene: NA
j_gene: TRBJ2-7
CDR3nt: TGCGCCAGCAGTCAATTCATGGGTGTCTGGCGGTACTTC
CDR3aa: CASSQFMGVWRYF

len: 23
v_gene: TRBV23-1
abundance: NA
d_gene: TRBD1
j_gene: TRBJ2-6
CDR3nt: TGCGCCAGCAGTCTCGAAGTAAGGACAGGCACGAATTTCGGCGAGACTGGGGCCAACGTCCTGACTTTC
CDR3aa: CASSLEVRTGTNFGETGANVLTF

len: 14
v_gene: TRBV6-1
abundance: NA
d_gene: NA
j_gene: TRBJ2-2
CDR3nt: TGTGCCAGCAGCGCCCCAAGGAACACCGGGGAGCTGTTTTTT
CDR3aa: CASSAPRNTGELFF

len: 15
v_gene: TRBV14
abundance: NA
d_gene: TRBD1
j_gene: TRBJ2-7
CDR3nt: TGTGCCAGCAGCGATAGGGACAGGGGACCTTACGAGCAGTACTTC
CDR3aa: CASSDRDRGPYEQYF

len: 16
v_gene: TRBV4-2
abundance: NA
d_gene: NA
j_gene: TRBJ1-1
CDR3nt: TGTGCCAGCAGCCAAGATAATTGGGGGGGTAACACTGAAGCTTTCTTT
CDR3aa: CASSQDNWGGNTEAFF

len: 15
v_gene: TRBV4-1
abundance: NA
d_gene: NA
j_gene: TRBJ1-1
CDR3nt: TGCGCCAGCAGCCAAGGTGGAGGGCTGATCACTGAAGCTTTCTTT
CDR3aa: CASSQGGGLITEAFF

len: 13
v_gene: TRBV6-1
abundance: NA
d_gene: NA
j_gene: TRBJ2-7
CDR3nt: TGTGCCAGCCAACTGGGGGAATACTACGAGCAGTACTTC
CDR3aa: CASQLGEYYEQYF

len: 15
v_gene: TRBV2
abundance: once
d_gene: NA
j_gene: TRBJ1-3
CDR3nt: TGTGCCAGCAGTGAGGGGCCGACCGGTGGAAACACCATATATTTT
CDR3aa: CASSEGPTGGNTIYF

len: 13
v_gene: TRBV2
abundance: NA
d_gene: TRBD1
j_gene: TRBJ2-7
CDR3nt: TGTGCCAGCAGAGTAGGGACAGGGTACGAGCAGTACTTC
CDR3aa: CASRVGTGYEQYF

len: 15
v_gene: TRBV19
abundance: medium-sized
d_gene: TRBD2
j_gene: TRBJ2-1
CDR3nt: TGTGCCAGTAGTATGAGGCGGGGGGGCTACAATGAGCAGTTCTTC
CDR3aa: CASSMRRGGYNEQFF

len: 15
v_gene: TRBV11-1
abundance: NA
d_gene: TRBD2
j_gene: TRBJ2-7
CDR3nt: TGTGCCAGCAGCCAGCTTGCGGGGGATTCCTACGAGCAGTACTTC
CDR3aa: CASSQLAGDSYEQYF

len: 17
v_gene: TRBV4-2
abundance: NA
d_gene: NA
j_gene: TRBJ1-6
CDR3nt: TGTGCCAGCAGCCATTCCCAGCCTCGCTCCTATAATTCACCCCTCCACTTT
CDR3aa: CASSHSQPRSYNSPLHF

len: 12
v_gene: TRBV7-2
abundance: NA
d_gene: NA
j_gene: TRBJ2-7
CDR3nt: TGTGCCAGCAGCTTAGGGCAACTTGGGCAGTACTTC
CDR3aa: CASSLGQLGQYF

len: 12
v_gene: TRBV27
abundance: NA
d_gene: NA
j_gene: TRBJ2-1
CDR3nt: TGTGCCAGCAGTTCATCGATCAATGAGCAGTTCTTC
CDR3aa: CASSSSINEQFF

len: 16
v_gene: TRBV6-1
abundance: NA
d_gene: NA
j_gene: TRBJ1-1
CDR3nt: TGTGCCAGCAGTGGGACCCTGATAGGGTCCTCGAGGGAAGCTTTCTTT
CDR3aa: CASSGTLIGSSREAFF

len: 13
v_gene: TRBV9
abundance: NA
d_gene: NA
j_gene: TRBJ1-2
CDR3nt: TGTGCCAGCAGCGTAGACGAGGGTGGGGGCTACACCTTC
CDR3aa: CASSVDEGGGYTF

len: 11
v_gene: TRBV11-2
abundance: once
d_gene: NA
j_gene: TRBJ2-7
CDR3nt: TGTGCCAGCAGCTTAGGGCGAGAGCAGTACTTC
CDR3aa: CASSLGREQYF

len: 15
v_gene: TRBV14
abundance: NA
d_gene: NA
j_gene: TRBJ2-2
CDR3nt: TGTGCCAGCAGCCATGTGGAAAGCAACACCGGGGAGCTGTTTTTT
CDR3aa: CASSHVESNTGELFF

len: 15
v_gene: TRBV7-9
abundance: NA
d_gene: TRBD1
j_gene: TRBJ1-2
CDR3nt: TGTGCCAGCAGCTCCGGGACAGGGGAAACCTATGGCTACACCTTC
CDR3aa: CASSSGTGETYGYTF

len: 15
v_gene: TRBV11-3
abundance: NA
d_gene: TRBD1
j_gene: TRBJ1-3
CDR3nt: TGTGCCAGCAGCTCCGAGACAGGGACTGGAAACACCATATATTTT
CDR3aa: CASSSETGTGNTIYF

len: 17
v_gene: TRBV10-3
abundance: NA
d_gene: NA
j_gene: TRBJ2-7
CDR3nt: TGTGCCATCAGTGAGGGTTATCTCGAAGGGGCCGGAAACGAGCAGTACTTC
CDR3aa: CAISEGYLEGAGNEQYF

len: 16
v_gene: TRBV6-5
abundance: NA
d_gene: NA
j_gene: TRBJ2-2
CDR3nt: TGTGCCAGCAGTTACGGGGAGGGGGCCTTCACCGGGGAGCTGTTTTTT
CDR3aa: CASSYGEGAFTGELFF

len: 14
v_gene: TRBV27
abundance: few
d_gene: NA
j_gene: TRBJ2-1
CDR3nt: TGTGCCAGCAGTTTCTCGTCTAGTTTAAATGAGCAGTTCTTC
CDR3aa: CASSFSSSLNEQFF

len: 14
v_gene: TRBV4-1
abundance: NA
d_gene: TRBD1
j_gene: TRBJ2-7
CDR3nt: TGCGCCAGCAGCCTCGGACAGGGGGCCTACGAGCAGTACTTC
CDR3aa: CASSLGQGAYEQYF

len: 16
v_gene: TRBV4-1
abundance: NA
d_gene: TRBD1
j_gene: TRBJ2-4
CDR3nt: TGCGCCAGCAGCCGAACTACAGGGGCCACCAAAAACATTCAGTACTTC
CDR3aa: CASSRTTGATKNIQYF